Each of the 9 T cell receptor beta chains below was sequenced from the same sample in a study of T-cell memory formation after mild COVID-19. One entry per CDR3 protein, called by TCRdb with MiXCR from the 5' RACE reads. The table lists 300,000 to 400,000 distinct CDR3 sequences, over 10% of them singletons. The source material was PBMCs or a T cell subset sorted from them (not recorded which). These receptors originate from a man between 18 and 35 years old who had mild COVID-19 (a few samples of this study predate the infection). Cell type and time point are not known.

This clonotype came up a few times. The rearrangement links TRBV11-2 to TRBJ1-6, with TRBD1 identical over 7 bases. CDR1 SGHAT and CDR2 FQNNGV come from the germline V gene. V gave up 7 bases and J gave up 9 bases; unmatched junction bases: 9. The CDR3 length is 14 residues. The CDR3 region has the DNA TGTGCCAGCACAGACCGGGACAGTGGTTCACCCCTCCACTTT. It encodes CASTDRDSGSPLHF.

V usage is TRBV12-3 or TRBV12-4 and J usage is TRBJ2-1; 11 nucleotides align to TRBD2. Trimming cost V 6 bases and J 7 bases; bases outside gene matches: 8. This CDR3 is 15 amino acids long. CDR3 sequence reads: CASSVTSGGPNEQFF. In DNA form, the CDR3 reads TGTGCCAGCAGCGTTACTAGCGGGGGACCGAATGAGCAGTTCTTC.

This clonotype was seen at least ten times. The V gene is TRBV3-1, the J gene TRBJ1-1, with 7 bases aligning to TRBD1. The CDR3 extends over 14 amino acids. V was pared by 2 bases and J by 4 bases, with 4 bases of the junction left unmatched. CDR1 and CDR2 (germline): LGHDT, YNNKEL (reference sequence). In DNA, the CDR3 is TGTGCCAGCAGCCAACGACAGGGCGGCACTGAAGCTTTCTTT. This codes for CASSQRQGGTEAFF.

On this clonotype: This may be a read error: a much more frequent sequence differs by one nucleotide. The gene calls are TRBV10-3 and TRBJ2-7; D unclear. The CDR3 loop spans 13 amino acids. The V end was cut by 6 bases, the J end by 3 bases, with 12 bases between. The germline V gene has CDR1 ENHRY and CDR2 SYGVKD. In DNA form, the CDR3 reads TGTGCCATCAGAACTGCCGATAACTACGAGCAGTACTTC. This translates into CAIRTADNYEQYF.

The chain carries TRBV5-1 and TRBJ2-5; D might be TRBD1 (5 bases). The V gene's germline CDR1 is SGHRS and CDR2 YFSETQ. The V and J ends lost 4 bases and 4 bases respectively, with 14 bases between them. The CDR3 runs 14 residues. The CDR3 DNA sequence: TGCGCCAGCAGCCGGCTACCAGGGCGAGAGACCCAGTACTTC. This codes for CASSRLPGRETQYF.

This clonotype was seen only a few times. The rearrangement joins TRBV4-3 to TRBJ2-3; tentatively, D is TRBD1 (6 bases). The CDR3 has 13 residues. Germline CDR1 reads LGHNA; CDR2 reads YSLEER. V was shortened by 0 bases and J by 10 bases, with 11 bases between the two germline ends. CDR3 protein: CASSQDGRQAQYF. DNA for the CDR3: TGCGCCAGCAGCCAAGATGGGCGACAGGCGCAGTATTTT.

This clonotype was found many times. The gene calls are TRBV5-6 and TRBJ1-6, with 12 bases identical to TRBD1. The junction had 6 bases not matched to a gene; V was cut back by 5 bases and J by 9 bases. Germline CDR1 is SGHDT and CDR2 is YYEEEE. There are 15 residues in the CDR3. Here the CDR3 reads CASRTGTGGFSPLHF. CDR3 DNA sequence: TGTGCCAGCAGAACCGGGACAGGGGGCTTTTCACCCCTCCACTTT. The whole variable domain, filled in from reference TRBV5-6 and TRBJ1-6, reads DAGVTQSPTHLIKTRGQQVTLRCSPKSGHDTVSWYQQALGQGPQFIFQYYEEEERQRGNFPDRFSGHQFPNYSSELNVNALLLGDSALYLCASRTGTGGFSPLHFGNGTRLTVT.

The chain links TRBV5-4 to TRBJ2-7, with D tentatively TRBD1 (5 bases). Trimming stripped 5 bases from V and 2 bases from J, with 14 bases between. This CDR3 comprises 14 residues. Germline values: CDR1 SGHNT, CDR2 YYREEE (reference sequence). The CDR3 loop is CASSIGRGTYEQYF. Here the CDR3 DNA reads TGTGCCAGCAGTATTGGTAGGGGAACCTACGAGCAGTACTTC.

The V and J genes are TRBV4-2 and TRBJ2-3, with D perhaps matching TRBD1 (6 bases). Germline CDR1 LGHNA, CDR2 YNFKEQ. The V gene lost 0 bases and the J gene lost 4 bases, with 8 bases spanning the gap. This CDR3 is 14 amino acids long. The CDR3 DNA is TGTGCCAGCAGCCAAGAGGGGGCTTCAGATACGCAGTATTTT. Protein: CASSQEGASDTQYF.